This T cell receptor beta chain was retrieved from a study of blood T cell repertoires in COVID-19. Study-level information: Sample material is recorded as cDNA or gDNA derived from T cells, B-cell-depleted T cells, or PBMCs.

Profiled with immunoSEQ multiplex PCR; TCRdb holds only in-frame clones, not every one. The sample consists of roughly 430,000 clones, over 75% of them appearing once. Individuals drawn from approximately 26 US areas were about 18 to 95 years old. The CDR3 runs 18 residues. The junction had 18 bases not matched to a gene; V was cut back by 4 bases and J by 8 bases. Germline CDR1 reads MGHRA; CDR2 reads YSYEKL. The clonotype was recovered from a woman aged 40 to 50 with acute COVID-19. This chain links TRBV4-1 with TRBJ2-1, with 9 bases identical to TRBD2. The sample was PBMCs or T cells enriched from blood (not recorded which). CDR3 sequence (DNA): TGCGCCAGCAGCCCGAGCGGGGGGATGGCGGGGGGGCATTATGAGCAGTTCTTC. Amino acid sequence: CASSPSGGMAGGHYEQFF.